The 32 T cell receptor beta chains in this list originate from one sample, sequenced in a study of shared clonotypes between healthy human individuals. The repertoire was sequenced with immunoSEQ multiplex PCR; TCRdb's copy has only in-frame clones and lacks some. The table records roughly 1,500,000 clones, 98% of them present only once. The specimen sequenced was naive CD4+ T cells sorted from blood. This sample's subset: CD45RA+ positively selected. The receptors were gathered from a man aged 25-40 years in good health.

J is TRBJ2-5 and V is TRBV5-5, with 16 bases that match TRBD2. Germline trimming cut 3 bases from V and 5 bases from J; bases unmatched to any gene: 7. CDR3 length: 17 residues. Germline loops: CDR1 SGHKS, CDR2 YYEKEE (reference sequence). The CDR3 DNA is TGTGCCAGCAGCTGGGGGACTAGCGGGAGGGTTAGGGAGACCCAGTACTTC. This sequence encodes CASSWGTSGRVRETQYF.

As concerns this clone: The identical CDR3 is also encoded by other nucleotide sequences in the sample. CDR3 protein: CASSVGSSSTDTQYF. CDR3 nucleotide sequence: TGTGCCAGCAGCGTAGGCTCGTCTAGCACAGATACGCAGTATTTT. V is TRBV9 and J is TRBJ2-3; D ambiguous. Germline lookup yields CDR1 SGDLS and CDR2 YYNGEE. V was trimmed by 0 bases and J by 0 bases, leaving 8 bases between them. The CDR3 sequence is 15 residues long.

As regards this clone: One end of the junction fails to match germline, which may point to a read error. The chain has TRBV18 and TRBJ2-7; TRBD1 matches 7 bases. CDR1 KGHSH and CDR2 LQKENI come from the germline V gene. This CDR3 is built from 13 residues. The chain's CDR3 is CASSHPTGHLRDF. CDR3 DNA: TGTGCCAGCTCGCACCCGACAGGGCACCTTAGGGACTTC.

This chain links TRBV15 with TRBJ2-3, with D uncertain. Germline lookup yields CDR1 LNHNV and CDR2 YYDKDF (reference sequence). The CDR3 length is 13 residues. V shed 4 bases and J shed 5 bases, with 10 bases lying between them. CDR3 nucleotides: TGTGCCACCAGCAAGGGCCGAGGAGATACGCAGTATTTT. This gives the protein CATSKGRGDTQYF.

The count of this clone is one. The chain uses TRBV28 and TRBJ2-1, with D possibly matching TRBD2 (6 bases). CDR1 is MDHEN and CDR2 is SYDVKM in the germline V gene. V gave up 8 bases and J gave up 1 base, with 21 bases separating them. This CDR3 contains 17 residues. This CDR3 is CASQSPRAGRSYNEQFF. The CDR3 nucleotides read TGTGCCAGCCAGTCGCCCCGGGCGGGGAGATCCTACAATGAGCAGTTCTTC.

The V and J genes are TRBV2 and TRBJ1-5, with D possibly being TRBD1 (5 bases). V shed 7 bases and J shed 3 bases, with 16 bases lying between them. The length of the CDR3 is 15 residues. Germline V gene lookup returns CDR1 SNHLY and CDR2 FYNNEI. Here the CDR3 DNA reads TGTGCCAGCACCAGAGGGACGCAAAACAATCAGCCCCAGCATTTT. Its translation: CASTRGTQNNQPQHF.

This CDR3 is CASSPLGVSAGELDTQYF. CDR3 in DNA: TGTGCCAGCTCACCGTTAGGGGTCTCGGCGGGAGAGCTAGATACGCAGTATTTT. J is TRBJ2-3 and V is TRBV18; TRBD2 matches 7 bases. In germline, CDR1 is KGHSH, CDR2 LQKENI. There are 18 residues in the CDR3. V dropped 3 bases and J dropped 5; count of bases not matched to a gene: 17.

The rearrangement uses TRBV2 and TRBJ2-2; TRBD2 agrees at 13 bases. V shed 6 bases and J 6 bases; nucleotides not matched to a gene: 1. The CDR3 runs to 14 residues. Germline loops: CDR1 SNHLY, CDR2 FYNNEI. CDR3 amino acids: CASSGLAGAGELFF. The CDR3 nucleotides read TGTGCCAGCAGCGGACTAGCGGGAGCCGGGGAGCTGTTTTTT.

The gene calls are TRBV28 and TRBJ1-1; D is possibly TRBD1 (5 bases). V lost 5 bases and J lost 1, with 8 bases in between. Germline V lookup: CDR1 MDHEN, CDR2 SYDVKM. The CDR3 length is 13 residues. In DNA, the CDR3 is TGTGCCAGCAGTACCGACAGGAACACTGAAGCTTTCTTT. It yields the protein CASSTDRNTEAFF.

V is TRBV19 and J is TRBJ1-5; unclear D gene. The V and J ends lost 1 base and 1 base respectively, with 8 bases between them. Germline CDR1 is LNHDA and CDR2 is SQIVND (reference sequence). The CDR3 covers 15 residues. CDR3 sequence reads: CASSIVYGSNQPQHF. CDR3 nucleotides: TGTGCCAGTAGTATAGTCTACGGAAGCAATCAGCCCCAGCATTTT.

This rearrangement joins TRBV2 to TRBJ1-2; no definite D call. V lost 1 base to trimming and J lost 2 bases, with 11 bases between them. The CDR3 spans 15 residues. CDR1 is SNHLY and CDR2 is FYNNEI in the germline V gene. The CDR3 loop reads CASSEVGGGNYGYTF. CDR3 coding DNA: TGTGCCAGCAGTGAAGTCGGAGGCGGAAACTATGGCTACACCTTC. Using reference TRBV2 and TRBJ1-2 for the parts outside the CDR3, the full variable domain is EPEVTQTPSHQVTQMGQEVILRCVPISNHLYFYWYRQILGQKVEFLVSFYNNEISEKSEIFDDQFSVERPDGSNFTLKIRSTKLEDSAMYFCASSEVGGGNYGYTFGSGTRLTVV.

The CDR3 spells CARDGGRLSLDTQYF. For the CDR3, the DNA is TGTGCCAGGGATGGCGGGAGGTTATCGCTAGATACGCAGTATTTT. The chain joins TRBV28 to TRBJ2-3, with 8 bases identical to TRBD2. This CDR3 region has 15 residues. CDR1 and CDR2 from the germline V gene are MDHEN and SYDVKM. After removal of 9 bases from V and 5 bases from J, the junction contained 13 bases not matched to a gene.

The V call is TRBV9, the J call TRBJ2-5; D unresolved. The CDR3 contains 14 residues. The germline V gene encodes CDR1 SGDLS and CDR2 YYNGEE. The V end was cut by 0 bases, the J end by 4 bases, with 10 bases between. DNA for the CDR3: TGTGCCAGCAGCGTAGCCACCTCCCTAGAGACCCAGTACTTC. This codes for CASSVATSLETQYF.

The chain combines TRBV10-3 with TRBJ2-7; perhaps TRBD1 as D (6 bases). CDR3 length: 15 residues. Germline-derived CDR1 and CDR2 are ENHRY and SYGVKD. V was cut by 5 bases and J by 1 base, with 15 bases left in between. The DNA of the CDR3 is TGTGCCATCAGTCCCGGACAGCAGTTTTCCTACGAGCAGTACTTC. Translating it yields CAISPGQQFSYEQYF.

This rearrangement joins TRBV28 to TRBJ1-2; 10 positions agree with TRBD1. This CDR3 is built from 13 residues. CDR1 MDHEN and CDR2 SYDVKM come from the germline V gene. Losses at the gene ends were 10 bases for V and 4 bases for J; bases not matched to a gene: 6. The CDR3 region is CATSGTGVYGYTF. In nucleotides, the CDR3 is TGTGCCACCTCCGGGACAGGGGTCTATGGCTACACCTTC.

In this sample, this clone turned up once. The chain joins TRBV5-1 to TRBJ2-3, with 7 bases lining up with TRBD1. The J segment lost 3 bases and the V segment lost 0 bases, leaving 4 bases of the junction unmatched. Germline-derived CDR1 and CDR2 are SGHRS and YFSETQ. The CDR3 length is 15 residues. DNA of the CDR3: TGCGCCAGCAGCTTGGCAGGGACAGCTACAGATACGCAGTATTTT. Residues: CASSLAGTATDTQYF.

The chain joins TRBV19 to TRBJ2-7; 10 nucleotides agree with TRBD1. This CDR3 contains 15 residues. With V trimmed by 5 bases and J by 2 bases, 6 bases remained unmatched. Germline V gene data show CDR1 as LNHDA and CDR2 as SQIVND (reference sequence). Here the CDR3 reads CASSATGTGAYEQYF. The CDR3 bases are TGTGCCAGTAGTGCCACCGGGACAGGGGCCTACGAGCAGTACTTC. Based on the CDR3 plus reference TRBV19 and TRBJ2-7, the full variable domain is DGGITQSPKYLFRKEGQNVTLSCEQNLNHDAMYWYRQDPGQGLRLIYYSQIVNDFQKGDIAEGYSVSREKKESFPLTVTSAQKNPTAFYLCASSATGTGAYEQYFGPGTRLTVT.

The chain carries TRBV29-1 and TRBJ2-1; 14 nucleotides match TRBD2. The CDR3 is made up of 17 amino acids. CDR1 and CDR2 from the germline V gene are SQVTM and ANQGSEA. V lost 4 bases to trimming and J lost 2 bases; unmatched junction nucleotides: 7. The CDR3 DNA follows: TGCAGCGTTGGGGGACTAGCGGGGGTAAGTCCCTACAATGAGCAGTTCTTC. Its translation: CSVGGLAGVSPYNEQFF.

The chain couples TRBV29-1 to TRBJ1-1; 7 bases fit TRBD1. There are 13 residues in the CDR3. The trim removed 7 bases at V and 4 bases at J, leaving 9 bases unmatched. The V gene's germline CDR1 is SQVTM and CDR2 ANQGSEA. CDR3 bases: TGCAGCGCGACAGGGAGTTCAGGCACTGAAGCTTTCTTT. Encoded protein: CSATGSSGTEAFF.

The chain carries TRBV5-6 and TRBJ2-7, with D maybe TRBD2 (6 bases). The germline V and J ends were trimmed by 4 bases and 2 bases, with 16 bases remaining between them. CDR1 and CDR2 from the germline V gene are SGHDT and YYEEEE. CDR3 length: 15 residues. CDR3: CASSPLGGTAYEQYF. Written as DNA, the CDR3 is TGTGCCAGCAGCCCTCTCGGAGGGACGGCCTACGAGCAGTACTTC.

The chain links TRBV27 to TRBJ1-4; D is perhaps TRBD1 (6 bases). Germline-derived CDR1 and CDR2 are MNHEY and SMNVEV (reference sequence). Trimming left V 2 bases short and J 10 bases short, with 14 bases between. This CDR3 is 14 amino acids long. CDR3 DNA sequence: TGTGCCAGCAGTTTAGTGGGGGCGCCCGGAAAACTGTTTTTT. It is translated as CASSLVGAPGKLFF. The variable domain in full, with the rest retrieved from reference TRBV27 and TRBJ1-4, is EAQVTQNPRYLITVTGKKLTVTCSQNMNHEYMSWYRQDPGLGLRQIYYSMNVEVTDKGDVPEGYKVSRKEKRNFPLILESPSPNQTSLYFCASSLVGAPGKLFFGSGTQLSVL.

The CDR3 loop is CASSRQGDSGANVLTF. The DNA for the CDR3 is TGTGCCAGCAGCCGCCAGGGAGACTCTGGGGCCAACGTCCTGACTTTC. The chain is built from TRBV4-2 and TRBJ2-6, with D perhaps being TRBD1 or TRBD2 (5 bases each). This CDR3 comprises 16 residues. The germline gives CDR1 LGHNA, CDR2 YNFKEQ. V shed 4 bases and J shed 0 bases, with 10 bases lying between them.

V and J are TRBV7-9 and TRBJ2-7, with 12 bases lining up with TRBD1. Germline V gene data show CDR1 as SEHNR and CDR2 as FQNEAQ (reference sequence). This CDR3 contains 16 residues. V was clipped by 5 bases and J by 6 bases; unmatched bases: 11. CDR3 residues: CASSHAGTGGEVEQYF. As DNA, the CDR3 is TGTGCCAGCAGCCATGCCGGGACAGGGGGCGAAGTCGAGCAGTACTTC.

The rearrangement uses TRBV7-6 and TRBJ2-5; 8 bases match TRBD2. V dropped 5 bases and J dropped 1; count of bases not matched to a gene: 9. The CDR3 consists of 16 residues. The germline V gene has CDR1 SGHVS and CDR2 FNYEAQ. CDR3 nucleotides: TGTGCCAGCAGCGAGTCCCCGGGACTAGGCCAAGAGACCCAGTACTTC. Its protein product is CASSESPGLGQETQYF.

The chain is built from TRBV28 and TRBJ2-7; 7 positions match TRBD1. This CDR3 is 13 amino acids long. V was pared by 6 bases and J by 2 bases, with 4 bases of the junction left unmatched. Looked up from germline, CDR1 is MDHEN and CDR2 is SYDVKM. CDR3 sequence reads: CASRPTGPYEQYF. The CDR3 DNA is TGTGCCAGCAGGCCGACAGGGCCCTACGAGCAGTACTTC. The whole variable domain, filled in from reference TRBV28 and TRBJ2-7, reads DVKVTQSSRYLVKRTGEKVFLECVQDMDHENMFWYRQDPGLGLRLIYFSYDVKMKEKGDIPEGYSVSREKKERFSLILESASTNQTSMYLCASRPTGPYEQYFGPGTRLTVT.

The chain is built from TRBV28 and TRBJ2-1; D might be TRBD2 (6 bases). The CDR3 consists of 19 residues. The germline V and J ends were trimmed by 5 bases and 4 bases, with 27 bases remaining between them. CDR1 and CDR2 from the germline V gene are MDHEN and SYDVKM. The CDR3: CASSQIGSRPGLTYNEQFF. The CDR3 DNA reads TGTGCCAGCAGTCAAATCGGTTCAAGGCCGGGACTCACATACAATGAGCAGTTCTTC.

V usage is TRBV6-5 and J usage is TRBJ1-1, with a weak D call TRBD1 (5 bases). CDR1 MNHEY and CDR2 SVGAGI come from the germline V gene. Trimming left V 6 bases short and J 3 bases short, with 11 bases between. This CDR3 is 13 amino acids long. The CDR3 sequence is CASRDTGHTEAFF. CDR3 nucleotide sequence: TGTGCCAGCAGGGACACAGGTCACACTGAAGCTTTCTTT.

The genes are TRBV7-2 and TRBJ1-1; 9 bases are shared with TRBD1. Germline V gives CDR1 SGHTA, CDR2 FQGNSA. The CDR3 has 15 residues. With V trimmed by 4 bases and J by 3 bases, 6 bases remained unmatched. The CDR3, as DNA: TGTGCCAGCAGCTATCGGACAGGGGCGGACACTGAAGCTTTCTTT. It codes for CASSYRTGADTEAFF.

The chain carries TRBV15 and TRBJ2-5; 11 nucleotides agree with TRBD2. After removal of 2 bases from V and 5 bases from J, the junction contained 7 bases not matched to a gene. There are 16 residues in the CDR3. The V gene's germline CDR1 is LNHNV and CDR2 YYDKDF (reference sequence). Here the CDR3 DNA reads TGTGCCACCAGCAGACGACTAGCGGGACGGTTGGAGACCCAGTACTTC. This gives the protein CATSRRLAGRLETQYF.

The chain uses TRBV2 and TRBJ2-7; 9 nucleotides align to TRBD2. Germline loops: CDR1 SNHLY, CDR2 FYNNEI. The V segment lost 6 bases and the J segment 7 bases; nucleotides outside the gene matches: 10. The CDR3 is 14 amino acids. CDR3 loop: CASSGSGGGWEQYF. CDR3 DNA: TGTGCCAGCAGCGGTAGCGGGGGAGGTTGGGAGCAGTACTTC. Drawing the rest from reference TRBV2 and TRBJ2-7, the complete variable domain is EPEVTQTPSHQVTQMGQEVILRCVPISNHLYFYWYRQILGQKVEFLVSFYNNEISEKSEIFDDQFSVERPDGSNFTLKIRSTKLEDSAMYFCASSGSGGGWEQYFGPGTRLTVT.

The genes are TRBV30 and TRBJ2-3; 8 bases align to TRBD2. Trimming removed 2 bases from V and 2 bases from J; junction bases left unmatched: 6. The CDR3 runs to 15 residues. CDR1 and CDR2 from the germline V gene are GTSNPN and SVGIG (reference sequence). CDR3 DNA: TGTGCCTGGAGTTCTGGCGGGGGGATCACAGATACGCAGTATTTT. This codes for CAWSSGGGITDTQYF. The full variable domain, in which reference TRBV30 and TRBJ2-3 provide the parts outside the CDR3, is SQTIHQWPATLVQPVGSPLSLECTVEGTSNPNLYWYRQAAGRGLQLLFYSVGIGQISSEVPQNLSASRPQDRQFILSSKKLLLSDSGFYLCAWSSGGGITDTQYFGPGTRLTVL.

The chain has TRBV7-2 and TRBJ2-1, with 9 bases identical to TRBD1. Germline loops: CDR1 SGHTA, CDR2 FQGNSA. CDR3 length equals 16 residues. With 5 bases clipped from V and 6 bases from J, the junction kept 11 bases outside the gene matches. CDR3 residues: CASSRRAGTGSNEQFF. CDR3 DNA sequence: TGTGCCAGCAGCCGTAGGGCCGGGACAGGGTCCAATGAGCAGTTCTTC.